This is a list of T cell receptor beta chains from one sample in a study of graft-versus-host responses after intestinal transplantation. No antigen has been identified for these receptors. The method was immunoSEQ multiplex PCR; TCRdb's version includes in-frame clones alone and lacks a portion of them. Of tens of thousands of clones detected, approximately 94% appear once; the ten largest clones hold more than 0.15%. This specimen consisted of unstimulated CD4+ T cells sorted from spleen or lymph node cells, obtained before transplant. All receptors derive from a human donor who was the organ donor for an intestinal transplant. Both conserved end residues are part of each CDR3. A D gene is named only where the DNA matches it firmly. Only part of the rows carry a size: once, few, many, or a class if the clone is expanded.

clone_size d_call j_call v_call cdr3_nt cdr3_aa
. . TRBJ2-1 TRBV21-1 TGTGCCAGGGCCGGGACAGGGGGTGAGGCCTCGTACAATGAGCAGTTCTTC CARAGTGGEASYNEQFF
once TRBD1 TRBJ1-1 TRBV27 TGTGCCAGCAGTTTAGGGACAGCGAACACTGAAGCTTTCTTT CASSLGTANTEAFF
. . TRBJ1-4 TRBV5-5 TGTGCCAGCAGCCCTGACAGTAATGAAAAACTGTTTTTT CASSPDSNEKLFF
. . TRBJ1-6 TRBV7-2 TGTGCCAGCAGCTCAGGAAGGGTTAATTCACCCCTCCACTTT CASSSGRVNSPLHF
. . TRBJ1-5 TRBV21-1 TGTGCCAGCAGCAAAGTTCGGGCGAGGCAGCCCCAGCATTTT CASSKVRARQPQHF
. TRBD2 TRBJ2-1 TRBV30 TGTGCCCGGCAAGAGCGGGGGGCTACCAATGAGCAGTTCTTC CARQERGATNEQFF
. TRBD1 TRBJ2-1 TRBV28 TGTGCCAGCAGTTTATCAGGGGGCGCGTACAATGAGCAGTTCTTC CASSLSGGAYNEQFF
. . TRBJ2-7 TRBV28 TGTGCCAGCAGTTTGTGGTACGAGCAGTACTTC CASSLWYEQYF
. . TRBJ2-5 TRBV7-2 TGTGCCAGCAGCTTAGTTAGGGGTACGGTGGAGACCCAGTACTTC CASSLVRGTVETQYF
few TRBD1 TRBJ1-2 TRBV5-5 TGTGCCAGCAGCTCGGACAGGGCAAACTATGGCTACACCTTC CASSSDRANYGYTF
. . TRBJ1-1 TRBV4-3 TGCGCCAGCAGCCTCCTCGAGGGGGGCACTGAAGCTTTCTTT CASSLLEGGTEAFF
. . TRBJ2-6 TRBV29-1 TGCAGCGTTGATCAGGGACCCTCTGGGGCCAACGTCCTGACTTTC CSVDQGPSGANVLTF
. TRBD2 TRBJ2-3 TRBV7-2 TGTGCCAGCAGCTTAGGTAGTCTAGCGGGGGGGCTTCCTGCAGATACGCAGTATTTT CASSLGSLAGGLPADTQYF
. . TRBJ1-1 TRBV6-1 TGTGCCAGCAGTTACACGAGTGAAGCTTTCTTT CASSYTSEAFF
. . TRBJ2-7 TRBV6-5 TGTGCCAGCAGTTATAATCAGGCTGCTGACTACGAGCAGTACTTC CASSYNQAADYEQYF
. . TRBJ1-5 TRBV28 TGTGCCAGCAGTTCCCAGTCCCCCTACAATCAGCCCCAGCATTTT CASSSQSPYNQPQHF
. . TRBJ1-1 TRBV7-7 TGTGCTAGCAGCGTGACAGCTCACACTGAAGCTTTCTTT CASSVTAHTEAFF
once . TRBJ2-7 TRBV6-1 TGTGCCAGCAGCAACATAGGTTACGAGCAGTACTTC CASSNIGYEQYF
. . TRBJ1-2 TRBV7-2 TGTGCCAGCAGCCAATATACCTTCAGGGAGGGCGAAGGCTACACCTTC CASSQYTFREGEGYTF
. . TRBJ1-1 TRBV12-5 TGTGCTAGTGCGGACATGATCATAGCTGAAGCTTTCTTT CASADMIIAEAFF
once . TRBJ1-5 TRBV28 TGTGCCAGCAGACTCCCGGGCGTGGGGTACAATCAGCCCCAGCATTTT CASRLPGVGYNQPQHF
. . TRBJ1-3 TRBV5-6 TGTGCCAGCAGCTTGGGAAGGGGGTCTGGAAACACCATATATTTT CASSLGRGSGNTIYF
once . TRBJ1-5 TRBV28 TGTGCCAGCAGCGACAGGAGGCAGCCCCAGCATTTT CASSDRRQPQHF
. . TRBJ2-5 TRBV18 TGTGCCAGCTCACTCGGCGTGCCAAAAGAGACCCAGTACTTC CASSLGVPKETQYF
. TRBD2 TRBJ2-2 TRBV7-2 TGTGCCAGCAGCGAACTTGGACTAGCGGGCGGGGAGCTGTTTTTT CASSELGLAGGELFF
. . TRBJ1-2 TRBV6-6 TGTGCCAGCAGTTACATGGGAAATGATGGCTACACCTTC CASSYMGNDGYTF
. . TRBJ1-1 TRBV20-1 TGCAGTGCCAGACAGATTGAAGCTTTCTTT CSARQIEAFF
. . TRBJ1-2 TRBV7-8 TGTGCCAGCAGCTTAGTAACGATTCTTCCCACCTTC CASSLVTILPTF
. . TRBJ2-1 TRBV10-3 TGTGCCATCAGCGACGGGGATGAGCAGTTCTTC CAISDGDEQFF
. TRBD2 TRBJ2-1 TRBV6-4 TGTGCCAGCAGGCCAGCGGGGGGCAATGAGCAGTTCTTC CASRPAGGNEQFF
. . TRBJ1-1 TRBV4-1 TGCGCCAGCAGCCAAGATGCGAGGGTTATCGACACTGAAGCTTTCTTT CASSQDARVIDTEAFF
. . TRBJ1-2 TRBV20-1 TGCAGTGCTAGAGATTTTGGCTACACCTTC CSARDFGYTF
. TRBD2 TRBJ2-1 TRBV18 TGTGCCAGCTCACCAAGCAGCGGGGTGTACAATGAGCAGTTCTTC CASSPSSGVYNEQFF
. . TRBJ2-3 TRBV9 TGTGCCAGCAGCGTCAGTTATACTAGCACAGATACGCAGTATTTT CASSVSYTSTDTQYF
. . TRBJ2-7 TRBV19 TGTGCCAGTAGCCGCCTCGAGCAGTACTTC CASSRLEQYF
. TRBD1 TRBJ1-2 TRBV30 TGTGCCTGGAGTCACATAATACCGACAGGGGCAGATGGCTACACCTTC CAWSHIIPTGADGYTF
. . TRBJ2-1 TRBV5-1 TGCGCCAGCAGCTTGGGAGGCCCCCTAAACAATGAGCAGTTCTTC CASSLGGPLNNEQFF
. TRBD1 TRBJ2-7 TRBV6-6 TGTGCCAGCAGTTACTTGCCAGGGGGCTACGAGCAGTACTTC CASSYLPGGYEQYF
. . TRBJ2-7 TRBV20-1 TGCAGTGCCACCACCGTCTACGAGCAGTACTTC CSATTVYEQYF
. TRBD1 TRBJ1-3 TRBV6-1 TGTGCCAGCAGTGTGACAGGGGGCATTGGAAACACCATATATTTT CASSVTGGIGNTIYF
. TRBD1 TRBJ1-6 TRBV4-2 TGTGCCAGCAGCCAAGATCATGGGACAGGGTTTCGTTCACCCCTCCACTTT CASSQDHGTGFRSPLHF
few . TRBJ1-5 TRBV6-4 TGTGCCAGCGTATCAGGGACATCATATCAGCCCCAGCATTTT CASVSGTSYQPQHF
once . TRBJ1-6 TRBV19 TGTGCCAGTGGGGACCGTAGCTATAATTCACCCCTCCACTTT CASGDRSYNSPLHF
. . TRBJ2-3 TRBV4-1 TGCGCCAGCAGCCAAGATCTGGGCTTCACGCAGTATTTT CASSQDLGFTQYF
. . TRBJ2-3 TRBV28 TGTGCCAGCAGGGCAGGGCGATTCACAGATACGCAGTATTTT CASRAGRFTDTQYF
. . TRBJ1-4 TRBV5-1 TGCGCCAGCAGCTGGAAACAGGGCGCAGAGGAAAAACTGTTTTTT CASSWKQGAEEKLFF
. . TRBJ1-1 TRBV4-3 TGCGCCAGCAGCCAGGAAGGGGGGAACACTGAAGCTTTCTTT CASSQEGGNTEAFF
. TRBD1 TRBJ2-3 TRBV28 TGTGCCAGCAGTTACAGGGGGCGCACAGATACGCAGTATTTT CASSYRGRTDTQYF
. . TRBJ2-1 TRBV27 TGTGCCAGCAGTTTAATTCTGGACCTTAATGAGCAGTTCTTC CASSLILDLNEQFF
. TRBD2 TRBJ2-7 TRBV4-2 TGTGCCAGCAGCCAGGGCGGGGGGGCCCGCGAGCAGTACTTC CASSQGGGAREQYF
. . TRBJ1-4 TRBV5-6 TGTGCCAGCAGCCACTTGGGGGAAAAACTGTTTTTT CASSHLGEKLFF
. TRBD1 TRBJ2-1 TRBV5-1 TGCGCCAGCAGCTTGACAGGGGAAAATGAGCAGTTCTTC CASSLTGENEQFF